This TCR beta chain was found in a study of human T cells and chemical hapten exposure. Study-level background: There were per-sample TCR yield variations, arising mainly from small pooled library volume differences. General study findings and limits: With regard to DPC sensitization, TCRs above 1 in 1000 frequency did not change.

What the library attached to individual cDNA molecules were unique molecular identifiers. In the source study's methods: With a range of 23,224 to 690,600, the median per sample was 95,638 TCRs. In TCRdb, the 5' RACE reads were re-called with MiXCR into one record per CDR3 protein. The V and J calls and clone size come from TCRdb's table, not from the authors' own analysis. The table lists 130,000 or so distinct CDR3 sequences, about 4.3% of them singletons, with approximately 1.3% in the top ten. Unfractionated whole blood yielded the extracted total RNA. The table lists this clonotype with a few counts. Its target is unknown. The receptor was derived from a female donor in good health.

The CDR3, as DNA: TGCGCCAGCAGCTTTGGGATGGCGGGTTGGGCAGATACGCAGTATTTT. This gives the protein CASSFGMAGWADTQYF. The rearrangement uses TRBV5-1 and TRBJ2-3; weak D call: TRBD2 (5 bases). Germline V gene data show CDR1 as SGHRS and CDR2 as YFSETQ. CDR3 length: 16 residues. V lost 2 bases and J lost 4, with 17 bases in between.